A selection of T cell receptor beta chains follows, all from one sample in a study of identical twins. In TCRdb, the 5' RACE reads were re-called with MiXCR into one record per CDR3 protein. The repertoire consists of 100,000 or so distinct CDR3 sequences, with roughly 6% occurring once and the leading ten covering approximately 12%. Sequencing was carried out using memory T cells sorted from blood. These receptors all stem from a woman aged 50 to 60 in good health. CDR3s include the opening cysteine and the closing phenylalanine or tryptophan. The D gene is left open where the match is weak. Clone size is shown for a subset of rows, as once, few, many or a class of expanded clone.

j_call clone_size cdr3_length v_call d_call cdr3_aa cdr3_nt
TRBJ1-1 many 15 TRBV12-3/TRBV12-4 NA CASSLKVNLNTEAFF TGTGCCAGCAGTTTGAAAGTGAACCTTAACACTGAAGCTTTCTTT
TRBJ2-3 many 15 TRBV11-2 NA CASSSETRRTDTQYF TGTGCCAGCAGCTCTGAAACCCGACGCACAGATACGCAGTATTTT
TRBJ2-3 many 14 TRBV6-1 NA CASVFGGSTDTQYF TGTGCCAGCGTTTTTGGCGGTAGCACAGATACGCAGTATTTT
TRBJ1-4 many 16 TRBV28 TRBD1 CASQMPGTGGSEKLFF TGTGCCAGCCAAATGCCTGGGACAGGGGGAAGCGAAAAACTGTTTTTT
TRBJ1-3 NA 13 TRBV19 NA CASSTVAWDTIYF TGTGCCAGTAGTACGGTGGCGTGGGACACCATATATTTT
TRBJ2-2 many 17 TRBV5-5 NA CASSLDPSHPNTGELFF TGTGCCAGCAGCTTGGACCCATCACATCCGAACACCGGGGAGCTGTTTTTT
TRBJ2-1 many 16 TRBV21-1 NA CASSKFPASSYNEQFF TGTGCCAGCAGCAAATTTCCAGCGAGCTCCTACAATGAGCAGTTCTTC
TRBJ1-2 many 14 TRBV20-1 NA CSAAGLGGEGGYTF TGCAGTGCGGCTGGATTGGGGGGCGAAGGCGGCTACACCTTC
TRBJ1-2 NA 14 TRBV6-2/TRBV6-3 TRBD1 CASSYDRGRQGYTF TGTGCCAGCAGTTACGACAGGGGGCGGCAAGGCTACACCTTC
TRBJ2-1 few 13 TRBV27 NA CASRLHLGNEQFF TGTGCCAGCCGACTCCACTTGGGGAATGAGCAGTTCTTC
TRBJ1-1 many 13 TRBV4-2 NA CASSQEGKAEAFF TGTGCCAGCAGCCAAGAGGGAAAGGCTGAAGCTTTCTTT
TRBJ2-1 many 16 TRBV23-1 NA CASSRNGRQNYNEQFF TGCGCCAGCAGCCGTAATGGGAGACAAAACTACAATGAGCAGTTCTTC
TRBJ2-2 many 13 TRBV2 NA CASSEVRPGELFF TGTGCCAGCAGTGAAGTGCGGCCCGGGGAGCTGTTTTTT
TRBJ1-5 many 12 TRBV10-3 TRBD1 CAIRGDSQPQHF TGTGCCATCAGGGGGGACAGTCAGCCCCAGCATTTT
TRBJ2-7 NA 15 TRBV15 TRBD1 CATSRPGQGAREQYF TGTGCCACCAGCAGGCCGGGACAGGGGGCTCGCGAGCAGTACTTC
TRBJ2-5 few 11 TRBV30 NA CAWNTGETQYF TGTGCCTGGAATACCGGAGAGACCCAGTACTTC
TRBJ2-3 many 19 TRBV20-1 NA CSAPHGLGGWEDRPDTQYF TGCAGTGCCCCCCACGGCCTAGGGGGGTGGGAGGATCGTCCAGATACGCAGTATTTT
TRBJ2-1 many 16 TRBV15 NA CATSRAKGELRNEQFF TGTGCCACCAGCAGAGCCAAGGGGGAGCTTCGGAATGAGCAGTTCTTC
TRBJ1-2 many 15 TRBV7-8 NA CASSLVGRGLNGYTF TGTGCCAGCAGCTTAGTTGGCCGAGGGTTGAATGGCTACACCTTC
TRBJ2-2 NA 15 TRBV7-3 TRBD1 CASSLQGANTGELFF TGTGCCAGCAGTCTACAGGGGGCGAACACCGGGGAGCTGTTTTTT
TRBJ2-3 many 14 TRBV4-2 TRBD2 CASSSGGGTDTQYF TGTGCCAGCAGCTCTGGGGGGGGCACAGATACGCAGTATTTT
TRBJ2-2 many 14 TRBV3-1 NA CASSWDTSTGELFF TGTGCCAGCAGCTGGGACACCTCTACCGGGGAGCTGTTTTTT
TRBJ2-7 NA 11 TRBV20-1 NA CSGLGGYEQYF TGCAGTGGGCTTGGCGGCTACGAGCAGTACTTC
TRBJ2-3 many 13 TRBV5-6 NA CASSLAAADTQYF TGTGCCAGCAGCTTGGCCGCAGCGGATACGCAGTATTTT
TRBJ1-2 many 15 TRBV21-1 NA CASSKEGPVNYGYTF TGTGCCAGCAGCAAAGAGGGTCCGGTGAACTATGGCTACACCTTC
TRBJ2-1 NA 15 TRBV6-5 NA CASSYSEASFNEQFF TGTGCCAGCAGTTACTCGGAGGCCTCGTTCAATGAGCAGTTCTTC
TRBJ2-7 NA 14 TRBV12-3/TRBV12-4 NA CASSPYLSSYEQYF TGTGCCAGCAGTCCCTACCTTAGCTCCTACGAGCAGTACTTC
TRBJ1-6 many 18 TRBV4-1 NA CASSQVVRGSSYNSPLHF TGCGCCAGCAGCCAAGTGGTGAGGGGAAGCTCCTATAATTCACCCCTCCACTTT
TRBJ2-1 many 15 TRBV19 NA CASRYRGGGKNEQFF TGTGCCAGTAGATATAGGGGGGGTGGGAAAAATGAGCAGTTCTTC
TRBJ2-4 many 14 TRBV5-5 NA CASSWGPTENIQYF TGTGCCAGCAGCTGGGGACCGACGGAAAACATTCAGTACTTC
TRBJ2-1 many 19 TRBV11-2 TRBD2 CASSLILAGGMSSYNEQFF TGTGCCAGCAGCCTAATACTAGCGGGAGGTATGAGCTCCTACAATGAGCAGTTCTTC
TRBJ2-2 NA 15 TRBV3-1 TRBD2 CASSRGLAGAGELFF TGTGCCAGCAGCCGAGGACTAGCGGGAGCCGGGGAGCTGTTTTTT
TRBJ1-4 NA 12 TRBV2 NA CASFDEGRKLFF TGTGCCAGTTTCGATGAGGGACGGAAACTGTTTTTT